This entry lists 18 T cell receptor beta chains sequenced from one sample in a study of shared clonotypes between healthy human individuals. The protocol was immunoSEQ multiplex PCR, while the TCRdb copy is restricted to in-frame clones and leaves out a portion. Of 2 million to 2.5 million clones listed, roughly 95% are singletons. Material: naive CD4+ T cells sorted from blood. Regarding subset: CD45RA+ positively selected. These receptors originate from a man between 18 and 29 years old in good health.

The chain couples TRBV9 to TRBJ1-3; D call uncertain. Trimming took 2 bases from V and 0 from J, leaving 12 bases between them. CDR3 length: 16 residues. In germline, CDR1 is SGDLS, CDR2 YYNGEE. CDR3 loop: CASSVDISHSGNTIYF. CDR3 nucleotide sequence: TGTGCCAGCAGCGTCGACATCTCCCACTCTGGAAACACCATATATTTT.

This chain uses TRBV28 with TRBJ1-2; a possible D gene is TRBD1 (5 bases). The CDR3 is made up of 14 amino acids. Per germline, CDR1 MDHEN and CDR2 SYDVKM. The germline V and J ends were trimmed by 7 bases and 4 bases, with 16 bases remaining between them. For the CDR3, the DNA is TGTGCCAGCATTCGGGACGCCCGGGGCTATGGCTACACCTTC. Amino acid sequence: CASIRDARGYGYTF.

This clone was counted a single time. The chain is built from TRBV28 and TRBJ1-5; D may be TRBD1 (5 bases). This CDR3 is built from 16 residues. Looked up from germline, CDR1 is MDHEN and CDR2 is SYDVKM. Trimming took off 8 bases at V and 3 bases at J, with 20 bases between the two ends. CDR3 loop: CASRGEGGAFNQPQHF. Here the CDR3 DNA reads TGTGCCAGCCGAGGGGAGGGCGGGGCCTTCAATCAGCCCCAGCATTTT.

The chain recombines TRBV6-1 with TRBJ2-2, with D possibly TRBD2 on 5 matching bases. CDR1 and CDR2 from the germline V gene are MNHNS and SASEGT. Trimming cost V 8 bases and J 7 bases, with 20 bases left between them. CDR3 length: 15 residues. CDR3 sequence reads: CASRKPGSVGGELFF. The CDR3, as DNA: TGTGCCAGCCGTAAGCCGGGGTCGGTTGGCGGGGAGCTGTTTTTT.

This chain connects TRBV5-1 to TRBJ2-3; D might be TRBD1 (5 bases). Per germline, CDR1 SGHRS and CDR2 YFSETQ. Trimming stripped 7 bases from V and 0 bases from J, with 18 bases between. The CDR3 has 16 amino acids. The CDR3 region is CASLPNADMSTDTQYF. CDR3 sequence (DNA): TGCGCCAGCCTACCGAACGCGGACATGAGCACAGATACGCAGTATTTT.

In the case of this clone: This same CDR3 is encoded by further DNA sequences in the sample. The chain links TRBV29-1 to TRBJ1-5; 10 nucleotides align to TRBD1. The germline V gene has CDR1 SQVTM and CDR2 ANQGSEA. V was clipped by 4 bases and J by 3 bases; unmatched bases: 0. The CDR3 is made up of 13 amino acids. CDR3 residues: CSVGQGANQPQHF. DNA for the CDR3: TGCAGCGTTGGACAGGGGGCCAATCAGCCCCAGCATTTT.

The chain carries TRBV27 and TRBJ1-5; D not resolved. Germline values: CDR1 MNHEY, CDR2 SMNVEV (reference sequence). Deletions cut 0 bases from V and 4 bases from J, with 13 bases between. There are 16 residues in the CDR3. The CDR3 loop is CASSLSSGIGNQPQHF. The CDR3 DNA sequence: TGTGCCAGCAGTTTATCGAGCGGGATCGGAAATCAGCCCCAGCATTTT.

This clone was counted between two and nine times. The V and J genes are TRBV4-1 and TRBJ1-6, with D possibly TRBD1 on 5 matching bases. Germline CDR1 and CDR2: MGHRA and YSYEKL. The CDR3 length is 13 residues. V lost 1 base and J 11 bases, leaving 9 bases between the germline ends. The CDR3 spells CASSQVPGPPLHF. The CDR3, as DNA: TGCGCCAGCAGCCAAGTGCCAGGGCCACCCCTCCACTTT.

The chain uses TRBV28 and TRBJ1-2; D is unresolved. The V gene lost 8 bases and the J gene lost 4 bases, with 11 bases spanning the gap. CDR3 length equals 12 residues. The V gene's germline CDR1 is MDHEN and CDR2 SYDVKM. CDR3 amino acids: CASQTKPYGYTF. DNA for the CDR3: TGTGCCAGCCAAACGAAACCCTATGGCTACACCTTC.

The CDR3 DNA follows: TGTGCCAGCAGCTTAGATATCGGGGGAGAGACCCAGTACTTC. Protein: CASSLDIGGETQYF. This chain joins TRBV11-2 and TRBJ2-5; weak D call: TRBD2 (6 bases). Trimming removed 0 bases from V and 4 bases from J, with 9 bases in between. This CDR3 has 14 amino acids. Looked up from germline, CDR1 is SGHAT and CDR2 is FQNNGV.

This chain uses TRBV4-1 with TRBJ2-7, with D perhaps matching TRBD2 (6 bases). The V end was cut by 1 base, the J end by 7 bases, with 17 bases between. CDR1 MGHRA and CDR2 YSYEKL come from the germline V gene. CDR3 size: 15 residues. The CDR3 is CASSQVGQGLREQYF. Here the CDR3 DNA reads TGCGCCAGCAGCCAAGTAGGGCAGGGACTTCGGGAGCAGTACTTC.

About this clone: Other DNA variants within this sample encode the same CDR3. The V and J genes are TRBV5-4 and TRBJ1-1; D remains unclear. CDR1 is SGHNT and CDR2 is YYREEE in the germline V gene (reference sequence). CDR3 size: 13 residues. V was cut by 0 bases and J by 5 bases, with 8 bases left in between. CDR3 DNA sequence: TGTGCCAGCAGCTTGGCCGGGAGAACTGAAGCTTTCTTT. It is translated as CASSLAGRTEAFF.

This chain links TRBV30 with TRBJ2-1; 7 positions match TRBD2. Germline V lookup: CDR1 GTSNPN, CDR2 SVGIG (reference sequence). Trimming cost V 3 bases and J 12 bases; bases outside gene matches: 8. The CDR3 is 12 residues long. This CDR3 reads CAWRPAGPLQFF. Here the CDR3 DNA reads TGTGCCTGGAGGCCAGCGGGACCTTTGCAGTTCTTC.

With respect to this clone: This specimen includes other DNA sequences encoding the same CDR3. The gene calls are TRBV18 and TRBJ1-3; tentatively, D is TRBD1 (5 bases). Trimming removed 0 bases from V and 0 bases from J, with 6 bases in between. Germline-derived CDR1 and CDR2 are KGHSH and LQKENI. The CDR3 extends over 15 amino acids. This CDR3 is CASSPPTGSGNTIYF. Written as DNA, the CDR3 is TGTGCCAGCTCACCACCAACAGGCTCTGGAAACACCATATATTTT. The full variable domain, completed using reference TRBV18 and TRBJ1-3, is NAGVMQNPRHLVRRRGQEARLRCSPMKGHSHVYWYRQLPEEGLKFMVYLQKENIIDESGMPKERFSAEFPKEGPSILRIQQVVRGDSAAYFCASSPPTGSGNTIYFGEGSWLTVV.

This clone occurred once. The chain uses TRBV5-6 and TRBJ1-6; D gene uncertain. Trimming took off 4 bases at V and 0 bases at J, with 8 bases between the two ends. Germline assignment: CDR1 SGHDT and CDR2 YYEEEE. This CDR3 contains 15 residues. The CDR3 region is CASSGPSSYNSPLHF. The CDR3 nucleotides read TGTGCCAGCAGCGGCCCGAGCTCCTATAATTCACCCCTCCACTTT.

This rearrangement joins TRBV2 to TRBJ2-7; 8 bases agree with TRBD2. From germline, CDR1 is SNHLY and CDR2 FYNNEI. V was clipped by 7 bases and J by 1 base; unmatched bases: 15. The CDR3 has 17 amino acids. CDR3 in DNA: TGTGCCAGCACCCCCGGGGTTTTAGCGGGATTATCCTACGAGCAGTACTTC. This translates into CASTPGVLAGLSYEQYF.

This chain joins TRBV7-6 and TRBJ2-1, with TRBD1 identical over 8 bases. The CDR3 consists of 14 residues. Germline V gives CDR1 SGHVS, CDR2 FNYEAQ. V dropped 2 bases and J dropped 8; count of bases not matched to a gene: 5. The CDR3 DNA is TGTGCCAGCAGCTTACAGGGGGCAATCGATGAGCAGTTCTTC. Translated, it gives CASSLQGAIDEQFF.

The rearrangement joins TRBV5-1 to TRBJ1-4; possibly TRBD1 for D (5 bases). Per the germline V gene, CDR1 is SGHRS and CDR2 is YFSETQ. Between the trimmed V and J ends, which lost 3 bases and 6 bases, there was a span of 6 bases. The CDR3 spans 12 residues. CDR3 in amino acids: CASSSRDEKLFF. The CDR3 DNA follows: TGCGCCAGCAGCTCCAGGGATGAAAAACTGTTTTTT.